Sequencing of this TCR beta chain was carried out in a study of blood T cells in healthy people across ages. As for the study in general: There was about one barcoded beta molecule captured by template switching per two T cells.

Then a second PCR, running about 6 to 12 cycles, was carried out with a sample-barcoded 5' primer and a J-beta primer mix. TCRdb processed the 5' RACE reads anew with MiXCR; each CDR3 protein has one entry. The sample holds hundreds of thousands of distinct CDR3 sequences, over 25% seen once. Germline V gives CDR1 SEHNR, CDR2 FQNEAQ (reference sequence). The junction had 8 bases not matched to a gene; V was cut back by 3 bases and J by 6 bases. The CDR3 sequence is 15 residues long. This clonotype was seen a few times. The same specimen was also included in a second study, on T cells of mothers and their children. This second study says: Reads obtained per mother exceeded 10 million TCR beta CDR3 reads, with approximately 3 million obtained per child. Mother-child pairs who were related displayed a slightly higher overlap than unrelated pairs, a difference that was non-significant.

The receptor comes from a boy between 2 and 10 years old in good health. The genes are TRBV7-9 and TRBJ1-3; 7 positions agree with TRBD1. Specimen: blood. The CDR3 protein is CASSFPTGLVNTIYF. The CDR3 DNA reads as TGTGCCAGCAGCTTCCCGACAGGGTTGGTAAACACCATATATTTT.